This record concerns one TCR beta chain sequence. Its antigen remains unknown. The protocol was immunoSEQ multiplex PCR, while the TCRdb copy is restricted to in-frame clones and leaves out a portion. The repertoire includes about 160,000 clones, around nine tenths of them detected once, and about 2.7% sits in the top ten. The sample belongs to a study of cytomegalovirus exposure and HLA in healthy donors. Study-level results: According to a subsequent analysis, TCR clusters identified in the first cohort showed a tendency to co-occur across the approximately 120 validation repertoires.

This CDR3 has 13 amino acids. The V gene lost 5 bases and the J gene lost 1 base, with 8 bases spanning the gap. Per the germline V gene, CDR1 is MDHEN and CDR2 is SYDVKM. The chain couples TRBV28 to TRBJ1-1; the D is unclear. Sequenced: PBMCs. The origin of this receptor is a man aged 18 to 35 in good health and CMV-seronegative. In nucleotides, the CDR3 is TGTGCCAGCAGTCCGGAGAGGAACACTGAAGCTTTCTTT. Translated, it gives CASSPERNTEAFF. Supplemented by reference TRBV28 and TRBJ1-1, the full variable domain reads DVKVTQSSRYLVKRTGEKVFLECVQDMDHENMFWYRQDPGLGLRLIYFSYDVKMKEKGDIPEGYSVSREKKERFSLILESASTNQTSMYLCASSPERNTEAFFGQGTRLTVV.